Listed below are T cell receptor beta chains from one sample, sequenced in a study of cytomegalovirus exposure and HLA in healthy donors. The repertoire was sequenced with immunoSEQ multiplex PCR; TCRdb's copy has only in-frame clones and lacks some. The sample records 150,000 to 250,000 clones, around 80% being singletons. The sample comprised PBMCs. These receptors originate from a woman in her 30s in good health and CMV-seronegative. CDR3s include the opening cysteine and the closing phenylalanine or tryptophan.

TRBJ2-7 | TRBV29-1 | CSVTGTVSYEQYF
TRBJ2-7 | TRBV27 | CASSADTRREQYF
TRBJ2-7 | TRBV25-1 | CASSSGREQYF
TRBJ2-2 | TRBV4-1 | CASSQRRFRTSGTGELFF
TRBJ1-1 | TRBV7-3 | CASSLTPVNTEAFF
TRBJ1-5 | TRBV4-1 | CASSQDRGGQPQHF
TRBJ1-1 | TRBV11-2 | CASSRTGDTEAFF
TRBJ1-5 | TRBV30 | CAWAGGGNQPQHF
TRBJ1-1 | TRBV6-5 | CASSYTGSTEAFF
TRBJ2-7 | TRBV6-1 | CASSEAGPDSRISYEQYF
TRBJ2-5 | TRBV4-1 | CASSPTGLAVETQYF
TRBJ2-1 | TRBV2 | CASSEVVGTRYNEQFF
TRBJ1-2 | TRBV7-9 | CASSLGGVPNYGYTF
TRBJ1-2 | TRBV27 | CASSIRLTGYGYTF
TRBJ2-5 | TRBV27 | CASSYIDPTGTETQYF
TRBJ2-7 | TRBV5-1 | CASSSGEGYEQYF
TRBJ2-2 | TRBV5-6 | CASSLTAGRGDTGELFF
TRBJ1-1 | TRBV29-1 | CSVERTRTEAFF
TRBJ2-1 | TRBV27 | CASRRTGGYNEQFF
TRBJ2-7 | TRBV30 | CAWTPSSGNYEQYF
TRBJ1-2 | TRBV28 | CASTDRIEGYTF
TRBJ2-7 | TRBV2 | CASRPRTGSNEQYF
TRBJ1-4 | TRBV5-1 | CASQYATNEKLFF
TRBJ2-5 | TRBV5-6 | CASIQRGLGGETQYF
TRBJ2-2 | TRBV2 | CASMEDRANTGELFF
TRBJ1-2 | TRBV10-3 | CAISGSSKGYTF
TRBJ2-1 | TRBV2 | CATSPLAGGHNEQFF
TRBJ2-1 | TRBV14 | CASSQVRAGEQFF
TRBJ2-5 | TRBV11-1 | CASTRGVGETQYF
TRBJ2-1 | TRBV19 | CASSIQGSPYNEQFF
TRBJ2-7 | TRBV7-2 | CASSRSQGSYEQYF
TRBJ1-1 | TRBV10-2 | CASSGQGGTEAFF
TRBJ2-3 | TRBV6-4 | CASSRQGGTDTQYF
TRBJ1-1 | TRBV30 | CAWSVDRLNTEAFF
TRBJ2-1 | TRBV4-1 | CASSQPSGGSYNEQFF
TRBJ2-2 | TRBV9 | CASQYGDSNTGELFF
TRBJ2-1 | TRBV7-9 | CASRSGNEQFF
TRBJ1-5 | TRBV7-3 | CASSFTGDQPQHF
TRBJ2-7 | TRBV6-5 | CASSYDRGTYEQYF
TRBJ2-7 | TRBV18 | CASSPTLGSNTSYEQYF
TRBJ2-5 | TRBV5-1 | CASNSGPSRETQYF
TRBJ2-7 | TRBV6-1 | CASSDLHGYSYEQYF
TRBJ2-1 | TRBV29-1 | CSVARGSSTNNEQFF